A selection of T cell receptor beta chains follows, all from one sample in a study of neoadjuvant anti-PD-1 for oral cavity cancer. Clones were sequenced by immunoSEQ multiplex PCR, and TCRdb holds only the in-frame ones, with some missing. The repertoire consists of tens of thousands of clones, with 20% to 30% occurring once and the leading ten covering around 16%. Sequencing was performed on tumor tissue, taken after nivolumab (anti-PD-1) treatment. All receptors derive from a person aged 40 to 85 with oral cavity squamous cell carcinoma. Each CDR3 is given with its conserved first and last residue. Fields, in order: clone size, V gene, J gene, D gene, CDR3 protein, CDR3 DNA. D genes are given only for firm matches. Clone size is given for some rows only: seen once, a few or many times, or a class if the clone is expanded.

clone size: few
V gene: TRBV7-9
J gene: TRBJ1-1
D gene: .
CDR3 protein: CASSLGGAFNTEAFF
CDR3 DNA: TGTGCCAGCAGCTTAGGGGGCGCGTTTAACACTGAAGCTTTCTTT

clone size: many
V gene: TRBV28
J gene: TRBJ1-1
D gene: TRBD1
CDR3 protein: CASSQVGTANTEAFF
CDR3 DNA: TGTGCCAGCAGCCAAGTCGGGACAGCTAACACTGAAGCTTTCTTT

clone size: .
V gene: TRBV29-1
J gene: TRBJ1-1
D gene: TRBD1
CDR3 protein: CSVPGQVNTEAFF
CDR3 DNA: TGCAGCGTTCCAGGACAGGTGAACACTGAAGCTTTCTTT

clone size: .
V gene: TRBV5-4
J gene: TRBJ2-5
D gene: .
CDR3 protein: CASSLGGAGTYQETQYF
CDR3 DNA: TGTGCCAGCAGCTTGGGGGGGGCCGGAACATACCAAGAGACCCAGTACTTC

clone size: few
V gene: TRBV28
J gene: TRBJ1-5
D gene: .
CDR3 protein: CASSTPLPQGVIQPQHF
CDR3 DNA: TGTGCCAGCAGTACACCCCTCCCACAGGGAGTCATTCAGCCCCAGCATTTT

clone size: .
V gene: TRBV4-1
J gene: TRBJ1-1
D gene: .
CDR3 protein: CASSQAGITEAFF
CDR3 DNA: TGTGCCAGCAGCCAAGCTGGGATCACTGAAGCTTTCTTT

clone size: .
V gene: TRBV5-6
J gene: TRBJ2-2
D gene: .
CDR3 protein: CASSFGGTNTGELFF
CDR3 DNA: TGTGCCAGCAGCTTTGGGGGAACGAACACCGGGGAGCTGTTTTTT

clone size: .
V gene: TRBV30
J gene: TRBJ1-2
D gene: .
CDR3 protein: CAWSLQVSGGRYGYTF
CDR3 DNA: TGTGCCTGGAGTCTCCAAGTATCGGGGGGAAGGTATGGCTACACCTTC

clone size: .
V gene: TRBV7-9
J gene: TRBJ1-3
D gene: TRBD1
CDR3 protein: CASSSGGSGNTIYF
CDR3 DNA: TGTGCCAGCAGCTCAGGGGGCTCTGGAAACACCATATATTTT

clone size: .
V gene: TRBV13
J gene: TRBJ2-5
D gene: .
CDR3 protein: CASSLRGGMYQETQYF
CDR3 DNA: TGTGCCAGCAGCTTACGAGGCGGAATGTACCAAGAGACCCAGTACTTC

clone size: .
V gene: TRBV18
J gene: TRBJ2-3
D gene: .
CDR3 protein: CASSPQTAVVDTQYF
CDR3 DNA: TGTGCCAGCTCACCACAAACGGCCGTGGTGGATACGCAGTATTTT

clone size: .
V gene: TRBV11-1
J gene: TRBJ1-3
D gene: .
CDR3 protein: CASSLRIPGTSGNTIYF
CDR3 DNA: TGTGCCAGCAGCTTGAGAATTCCCGGCACCTCTGGAAACACCATATATTTT

clone size: few
V gene: TRBV28
J gene: TRBJ1-2
D gene: TRBD1
CDR3 protein: CASRLPGQGNYGYTF
CDR3 DNA: TGTGCCAGCAGGCTCCCGGGACAGGGGAACTATGGCTACACCTTC

clone size: .
V gene: TRBV7-9
J gene: TRBJ2-1
D gene: .
CDR3 protein: CASSLALGQHNEQFF
CDR3 DNA: TGTGCCAGCAGCTTAGCCCTTGGACAGCACAATGAGCAGTTCTTC

clone size: few
V gene: TRBV30
J gene: TRBJ2-3
D gene: .
CDR3 protein: CAWSWSGPTDTQYF
CDR3 DNA: TGTGCCTGGAGTTGGTCAGGCCCCACAGATACGCAGTATTTT

clone size: .
V gene: TRBV18
J gene: TRBJ1-5
D gene: .
CDR3 protein: CASSPPGTSNQPQHF
CDR3 DNA: TGTGCCAGCTCACCACCCGGGACAAGCAATCAGCCCCAGCATTTT

clone size: .
V gene: TRBV7-9
J gene: TRBJ2-7
D gene: .
CDR3 protein: CASSDLSSYEQYF
CDR3 DNA: TGTGCCAGCAGCGATCTAAGCTCCTACGAGCAGTACTTC

clone size: .
V gene: TRBV5-6
J gene: TRBJ2-2
D gene: .
CDR3 protein: CASSLGSRERELFF
CDR3 DNA: TGTGCCAGCAGCTTAGGCTCAAGAGAAAGGGAGCTGTTTTTT

clone size: .
V gene: TRBV7-9
J gene: TRBJ1-5
D gene: .
CDR3 protein: CASSLDWNQPIQPQHF
CDR3 DNA: TGTGCCAGCAGCTTAGATTGGAACCAACCAATTCAGCCCCAGCATTTT

clone size: .
V gene: TRBV6-5
J gene: TRBJ2-7
D gene: TRBD1
CDR3 protein: CASSVYRGYEQYF
CDR3 DNA: TGTGCCAGCAGTGTCTACAGGGGCTACGAGCAGTACTTC

clone size: .
V gene: TRBV30
J gene: TRBJ2-5
D gene: .
CDR3 protein: CAWSVQSETQYF
CDR3 DNA: TGTGCCTGGAGTGTACAGTCAGAGACCCAGTACTTC

clone size: .
V gene: TRBV6-4
J gene: TRBJ2-1
D gene: TRBD2
CDR3 protein: CASSEGLAGDNEQFF
CDR3 DNA: TGTGCCAGCAGTGAGGGACTAGCGGGAGACAATGAGCAGTTCTTC

clone size: .
V gene: TRBV2
J gene: TRBJ1-5
D gene: .
CDR3 protein: CASSGMGNNQPQHF
CDR3 DNA: TGTGCCAGCAGTGGGATGGGGAACAACCAGCCCCAGCATTTT

clone size: .
V gene: TRBV4-1
J gene: TRBJ1-1
D gene: .
CDR3 protein: CASSRSEGRDTEAFF
CDR3 DNA: TGCGCCAGCAGCCGTAGCGAGGGTCGGGACACTGAAGCTTTCTTT

clone size: few
V gene: TRBV27
J gene: TRBJ2-5
D gene: TRBD1
CDR3 protein: CASSSAGTGAETQYF
CDR3 DNA: TGTGCCAGCAGTTCGGCCGGGACAGGGGCGGAGACCCAGTACTTC

clone size: .
V gene: TRBV10-2
J gene: TRBJ2-5
D gene: TRBD2
CDR3 protein: CASSAGGGTETQYF
CDR3 DNA: TGCGCCAGCAGTGCGGGGGGTGGGACGGAGACCCAGTACTTC

clone size: .
V gene: TRBV27
J gene: TRBJ1-4
D gene: .
CDR3 protein: CASSDRFNEKLFF
CDR3 DNA: TGTGCCAGCAGTGACAGATTTAATGAAAAACTGTTTTTT

clone size: .
V gene: TRBV9
J gene: TRBJ1-1
D gene: TRBD1
CDR3 protein: CASSTRQGNTEAFF
CDR3 DNA: TGTGCCAGCAGCACACGACAGGGTAACACTGAAGCTTTCTTT

clone size: .
V gene: TRBV4-1
J gene: TRBJ2-7
D gene: .
CDR3 protein: CASSQDPPPPWEQYF
CDR3 DNA: TGCGCCAGCAGCCAAGATCCCCCTCCTCCTTGGGAGCAGTACTTC

clone size: few
V gene: TRBV5-1
J gene: TRBJ1-2
D gene: .
CDR3 protein: CASSLARTPGGYTF
CDR3 DNA: TGCGCCAGCAGCTTGGCACGGACCCCCGGCGGCTACACCTTC

clone size: .
V gene: TRBV29-1
J gene: TRBJ2-3
D gene: .
CDR3 protein: CSVTSGTSTDTQYF
CDR3 DNA: TGCAGCGTAACGTCCGGGACAAGCACAGATACGCAGTATTTT

clone size: .
V gene: TRBV5-4
J gene: TRBJ1-1
D gene: .
CDR3 protein: CASSFHATEAFF
CDR3 DNA: TGTGCCAGCAGCTTCCACGCGACTGAAGCTTTCTTT

clone size: few
V gene: TRBV5-5
J gene: TRBJ2-7
D gene: .
CDR3 protein: CASSLDGYEQYF
CDR3 DNA: TGTGCCAGCAGCTTGGATGGGTACGAGCAGTACTTC

clone size: .
V gene: TRBV5-1
J gene: TRBJ1-1
D gene: .
CDR3 protein: CASSWAANTEAFF
CDR3 DNA: TGCGCCAGCAGCTGGGCAGCGAACACTGAAGCTTTCTTT

clone size: .
V gene: TRBV5-1
J gene: TRBJ2-1
D gene: TRBD1
CDR3 protein: CASSAIPGQDYNEQFF
CDR3 DNA: TGCGCCAGCAGCGCGATACCGGGACAGGACTACAATGAGCAGTTCTTC

clone size: .
V gene: TRBV28
J gene: TRBJ2-4
D gene: TRBD1
CDR3 protein: CASSPSESGGVRRNIQYF
CDR3 DNA: TGTGCCAGCAGTCCCTCTGAGTCAGGGGGAGTTCGTCGGAACATTCAGTACTTC

clone size: .
V gene: TRBV9
J gene: TRBJ2-5
D gene: TRBD2
CDR3 protein: CASSVDSGGLGTQYF
CDR3 DNA: TGTGCCAGCAGCGTAGATAGCGGGGGGCTGGGGACCCAGTACTTC

clone size: .
V gene: TRBV18
J gene: TRBJ1-2
D gene: TRBD1
CDR3 protein: CASQGTGTYGYTF
CDR3 DNA: TGTGCCAGCCAAGGGACAGGGACATATGGCTACACCTTC

clone size: few
V gene: TRBV5-1
J gene: TRBJ1-2
D gene: .
CDR3 protein: CASTLEQGRQGYTF
CDR3 DNA: TGCGCCAGCACCCTCGAACAGGGTCGCCAGGGCTACACCTTC

clone size: .
V gene: TRBV9
J gene: TRBJ2-3
D gene: TRBD2
CDR3 protein: CASSISGEDTQYF
CDR3 DNA: TGTGCCAGCAGCATTAGCGGGGAAGATACGCAGTATTTT

clone size: many
V gene: TRBV7-9
J gene: TRBJ1-2
D gene: TRBD1
CDR3 protein: CASSFDRGDGYTF
CDR3 DNA: TGTGCCAGCAGCTTCGACAGGGGAGATGGCTACACCTTC

clone size: .
V gene: TRBV29-1
J gene: TRBJ1-2
D gene: TRBD1
CDR3 protein: CSVTGGAYGYTF
CDR3 DNA: TGCAGCGTAACAGGGGGTGCTTATGGCTACACCTTC

clone size: few
V gene: TRBV27
J gene: TRBJ1-2
D gene: .
CDR3 protein: CASSPGLRPYGYTF
CDR3 DNA: TGTGCCAGCAGCCCCGGGCTGAGGCCCTATGGCTACACCTTC

clone size: .
V gene: TRBV5-1
J gene: TRBJ1-1
D gene: .
CDR3 protein: CASSYHSNTEAFF
CDR3 DNA: TGCGCCAGCAGCTACCATAGCAACACTGAAGCTTTCTTT

clone size: few
V gene: TRBV4-2
J gene: TRBJ2-1
D gene: TRBD2
CDR3 protein: CASRRETAGADNEQFF
CDR3 DNA: TGTGCCAGCCGGAGGGAGACAGCGGGAGCGGACAATGAGCAGTTCTTC

clone size: .
V gene: TRBV5-1
J gene: TRBJ2-3
D gene: TRBD1
CDR3 protein: CASSLDSGTGTDTQYF
CDR3 DNA: TGTGCCAGCAGCTTGGACAGTGGGACAGGGACAGATACGCAGTATTTT

clone size: .
V gene: TRBV5-1
J gene: TRBJ1-1
D gene: .
CDR3 protein: CASRFGEMNTEAFF
CDR3 DNA: TGCGCCAGCAGATTTGGGGAAATGAACACTGAAGCTTTCTTT

clone size: .
V gene: TRBV12-5
J gene: TRBJ1-1
D gene: .
CDR3 protein: CASGRDERQGNTEAFF
CDR3 DNA: TGTGCTAGTGGTCGAGACGAGAGGCAGGGGAACACTGAAGCTTTCTTT

clone size: once
V gene: TRBV7-3
J gene: TRBJ1-4
D gene: .
CDR3 protein: CASVHGAGKKLFF
CDR3 DNA: TGTGCCAGCGTTCACGGGGCAGGGAAGAAACTGTTTTTT

clone size: .
V gene: TRBV19
J gene: TRBJ1-2
D gene: .
CDR3 protein: CASSSPYGGYTF
CDR3 DNA: TGTGCCAGTAGCTCGCCCTATGGTGGCTACACCTTC

clone size: few
V gene: TRBV7-3
J gene: TRBJ1-2
D gene: TRBD1
CDR3 protein: CASSFTQGASGYTF
CDR3 DNA: TGTGCCAGCAGCTTTACACAGGGGGCTAGTGGCTACACCTTC

clone size: few
V gene: TRBV19
J gene: TRBJ1-1
D gene: .
CDR3 protein: CASTYREGNTEAFF
CDR3 DNA: TGTGCCAGTACGTATCGGGAAGGAAACACTGAAGCTTTCTTT

clone size: few
V gene: TRBV15
J gene: TRBJ2-5
D gene: TRBD1
CDR3 protein: CATANRGSGETQYF
CDR3 DNA: TGTGCCACCGCCAACAGGGGATCCGGTGAGACCCAGTACTTC

clone size: .
V gene: TRBV4-1
J gene: TRBJ2-7
D gene: TRBD2
CDR3 protein: CASSQVQSGGAYEQYF
CDR3 DNA: TGCGCCAGCAGCCAAGTACAAAGCGGGGGGGCCTACGAGCAGTACTTC

clone size: .
V gene: TRBV5-1
J gene: TRBJ2-6
D gene: .
CDR3 protein: CASSPGAAGANVLTF
CDR3 DNA: TGCGCCAGCAGCCCCGGGGCTGCTGGGGCCAACGTCCTGACTTTC

clone size: .
V gene: TRBV9
J gene: TRBJ1-2
D gene: TRBD1
CDR3 protein: CASSGTPQGAYYGYTF
CDR3 DNA: TGTGCCAGCAGCGGAACCCCACAGGGGGCTTACTATGGCTACACCTTC

clone size: .
V gene: TRBV30
J gene: TRBJ1-1
D gene: .
CDR3 protein: CAWRDGHLLWAFF
CDR3 DNA: TGTGCCTGGAGGGACGGACACCTCCTGTGGGCTTTCTTT

clone size: few
V gene: TRBV19
J gene: TRBJ1-1
D gene: .
CDR3 protein: CASSIFGRGHLTEAFF
CDR3 DNA: TGTGCCAGTAGTATATTTGGCAGGGGCCATTTAACTGAAGCTTTCTTT

clone size: many
V gene: TRBV7-9
J gene: TRBJ2-2
D gene: .
CDR3 protein: CASSFSPTGAWWELFF
CDR3 DNA: TGTGCCAGCAGCTTCTCGCCGACTGGGGCCTGGTGGGAGCTGTTTTTT

clone size: .
V gene: TRBV6-4
J gene: TRBJ2-5
D gene: TRBD2
CDR3 protein: CASSGLGLAGETQYF
CDR3 DNA: TGTGCCAGCAGCGGCCTGGGACTAGCAGGCGAGACCCAGTACTTC